Following are 28 T cell receptor beta chains from one sample sequenced in a study of PD-1 blockade in classical Hodgkin lymphoma. With no exception, relapse followed autologous stem cell transplantation in all patients, and brentuximab vedotin exposure varied. The table came from immunoSEQ multiplex PCR; TCRdb's copy has only in-frame clones and leaves some out. The top ten hold about 14% of the sample, which has 50,000 or so clones, 73% seen once. Sample: peripheral blood mononuclear cells (PBMCs), taken before the second cycle of nivolumab. Receptor source: a human donor with classical Hodgkin lymphoma.

The CDR3 loop is CASFYSPSSGNTIYF. The CDR3 DNA is TGTGCCAGCTTCTATTCACCGTCATCTGGAAACACCATATATTTT. The chain recombines TRBV6-5 with TRBJ1-3; no clear D. From germline, CDR1 is MNHEY and CDR2 SVGAGI. The CDR3 consists of 15 residues. Trimming took 8 bases from V and 1 from J, leaving 15 bases between them.

The chain uses TRBV6-5 and TRBJ2-1, with 9 bases that match TRBD1. CDR3 length: 15 amino acids. J was trimmed by 4 bases and V by 7 bases; bases with no gene match: 8. Looked up from germline, CDR1 is MNHEY and CDR2 is SVGAGI. The CDR3 region has the DNA TGTGCCAGCACCCTTACAGGGGGCCAGTACAATGAGCAGTTCTTC. This gives the protein CASTLTGGQYNEQFF.

The chain links TRBV11-2 to TRBJ1-5; D not certain. V lost 3 bases and J lost 4, with 7 bases in between. Germline values: CDR1 SGHAT, CDR2 FQNNGV. The CDR3 sequence is 13 residues long. This chain's CDR3 is CASSFRGNQPQHF. The DNA of the CDR3 is TGTGCCAGCAGCTTTCGGGGAAATCAGCCCCAGCATTTT.

The rearrangement joins TRBV7-2 to TRBJ2-5; TRBD2 agrees at 8 bases. Germline V gene sequence: CDR1 SGHTA, CDR2 FQGNSA. V was clipped by 5 bases and J by 5 bases; unmatched bases: 7. This CDR3 spans 14 amino acids. The CDR3 nucleotides read TGTGCCAGCAGCCCAACTAGCGGTGGGGAGACCCAGTACTTC. Translating it yields CASSPTSGGETQYF.

The rearrangement links TRBV19 to TRBJ2-5; D is unclear. The V gene's germline CDR1 is LNHDA and CDR2 SQIVND (reference sequence). CDR3 length: 16 residues. The V and J ends lost 2 bases and 4 bases respectively, with 17 bases between them. The CDR3 protein is CASSISRLGTGETQYF. Written as DNA, the CDR3 is TGTGCCAGTAGTATATCCAGGCTGGGCACGGGAGAGACCCAGTACTTC.

V usage is TRBV27 and J usage is TRBJ2-7, with unresolved D. The CDR3 is 16 amino acids. V was pared by 5 bases and J by 2 bases, with 19 bases between. Germline CDR1 is MNHEY and CDR2 is SMNVEV (reference sequence). CDR3 nucleotide sequence: TGTGCCAGCAGTATGCCCCATGGGGAAAGGCCCTACGAGCAGTACTTC. Protein: CASSMPHGERPYEQYF.

V gene TRBV7-2 combines with J gene TRBJ2-7; 7 bases fit TRBD2. With V trimmed by 6 bases and J by 2 bases, 13 bases remained unmatched. Germline V gene sequence: CDR1 SGHTA, CDR2 FQGNSA. The CDR3 contains 16 residues. The CDR3 here is CASSLRAGDSPYEQYF. In nucleotides, the CDR3 is TGTGCCAGCAGTCTTAGGGCGGGGGACTCCCCCTACGAGCAGTACTTC.

The gene calls are TRBV25-1 and TRBJ2-5; D possibly corresponds to TRBD1 (5 bases). Germline lookup yields CDR1 MGHDK and CDR2 SYGVNS. The CDR3 totals 14 residues. With 2 bases removed from V and 2 bases from J, the gap between germline ends came to 9 bases. The CDR3 nucleotides are TGTGCCAGCAGTGAAGTCAGGGATCAAGAGACCCAGTACTTC. Its translation is CASSEVRDQETQYF.

The chain carries TRBV6-5 and TRBJ1-1; weak D call: TRBD1 (6 bases). Germline CDR1 is MNHEY and CDR2 is SVGAGI. V was cut by 6 bases and J by 4 bases, with 12 bases left in between. The CDR3 has 13 residues. CDR3 sequence reads: CASRITGTTEAFF. The CDR3 nucleotides read TGTGCCAGCAGGATTACAGGGACCACTGAAGCTTTCTTT.

Comments on this clone: The junction shows a germline mismatch at one end, possibly a read error. V usage is TRBV15 and J usage is TRBJ1-1; D possibly corresponds to TRBD1 (5 bases). The CDR3 sequence is 13 residues long. Germline loops: CDR1 LNHNV, CDR2 YYDKDF (reference sequence). The CDR3 loop is CATSGEGPTEAFF. The DNA for the CDR3 is TGTGCCACCAGCGGAGAGGGGCCCACTGAAGCTTTCTTT.

The chain uses TRBV19 and TRBJ2-3; D call uncertain. The CDR3 runs to 15 residues. Germline values: CDR1 LNHDA, CDR2 SQIVND (reference sequence). Trimming cost V 10 bases and J 0 bases, with 17 bases left between them. CDR3 sequence: CATSDRPSSTDTQYF. The CDR3, as DNA: TGTGCCACCTCAGACCGGCCGTCTAGCACAGATACGCAGTATTTT.

This rearrangement joins TRBV6-5 to TRBJ1-3; tentatively, D is TRBD1 (5 bases). The V and J ends lost 7 bases and 4 bases respectively, with 14 bases between them. Germline values: CDR1 MNHEY, CDR2 SVGAGI. The CDR3 runs to 14 residues. The CDR3 DNA reads as TGTGCCAGCACCCCCTCGGGGACCGGAAACACCATATATTTT. The encoded protein is CASTPSGTGNTIYF.

This chain joins TRBV6-5 and TRBJ1-2, with D maybe TRBD1 (5 bases). V lost 6 bases, J lost 3 bases, and 11 bases lay in between. The CDR3 has 13 amino acids. Germline V gene data show CDR1 as MNHEY and CDR2 as SVGAGI. The CDR3 coding sequence is TGTGCCAGCAGCGCCCAGGGACACTATGGCTACACCTTC. Translating gives CASSAQGHYGYTF.

This clone came up a few times. The genes are TRBV10-3 and TRBJ1-1; D might be TRBD1 (6 bases). Germline V gene sequence: CDR1 ENHRY, CDR2 SYGVKD. There are 13 residues in the CDR3. Trimming removed 9 bases at V and 1 base at J, with 12 bases between. CDR3 residues: CAITRGGNTEAFF. DNA for the CDR3: TGTGCCATTACTAGGGGGGGGAACACTGAAGCTTTCTTT.

The chain combines TRBV19 with TRBJ1-2; D is possibly TRBD1 (5 bases). The CDR3 consists of 15 residues. CDR1 is LNHDA, CDR2 SQIVND, per germline (reference sequence). V lost 9 bases and J lost 3, with 20 bases in between. The CDR3 region has the DNA TGTGCCAGCAGCGACGGTGTAGGGGATGACTATGGCTACACCTTC. Translated: CASSDGVGDDYGYTF.

This chain uses TRBV19 with TRBJ2-3, with 8 bases matching TRBD1. V dropped 10 bases and J dropped 2; count of bases not matched to a gene: 11. CDR1 is LNHDA and CDR2 is SQIVND in the germline V gene (reference sequence). This CDR3 region has 15 residues. The CDR3 loop reads CATTRGGQVTDTQYF. CDR3 DNA sequence: TGTGCCACGACCCGTGGGGGACAGGTCACAGATACGCAGTATTTT.

This sequence joins TRBV9 and TRBJ2-3, with TRBD2 matching over 13 bases. J gave up 3 bases and V 3 bases, and 13 bases lay outside the gene matches. The CDR3 is made up of 19 amino acids. Germline assignment: CDR1 SGDLS and CDR2 YYNGEE. The chain's CDR3 is CASSASLAGGPVWTDTQYF. The CDR3 DNA follows: TGTGCCAGCAGCGCCTCACTAGCGGGAGGGCCGGTTTGGACAGATACGCAGTATTTT.

This clone turned up a few times. CDR3 coding DNA: TGTGCCAGCAGTTACTCAGTTCAGGGGTATGAGCAGTTCTTC. It encodes CASSYSVQGYEQFF. V is TRBV6-6 and J is TRBJ2-1; a weak D match, TRBD1 (6 bases). Germline lookup yields CDR1 MNHNY and CDR2 SVGAGI (reference sequence). There are 14 residues in the CDR3. Trimming pared 0 bases from V and 8 bases from J, leaving 11 bases between.

The rearrangement joins TRBV7-3 to TRBJ1-1; D is perhaps TRBD1 (5 bases). CDR3 length equals 15 residues. Deletions cut 5 bases from V and 0 bases from J, with 13 bases between. Germline V gene lookup returns CDR1 SGHTA and CDR2 FQGTGA. In DNA, the CDR3 is TGTGCCAGCAGCCCCCAGGACATTATGAACACTGAAGCTTTCTTT. It encodes CASSPQDIMNTEAFF.

V and J are TRBV27 and TRBJ1-1; D remains unclear. The ends were cut back, 4 bases at V and 2 bases at J, with 8 bases in the middle. The germline V gene encodes CDR1 MNHEY and CDR2 SMNVEV (reference sequence). This CDR3 contains 13 residues. This chain's CDR3 is CASSSPINTEAFF. CDR3 coding DNA: TGTGCCAGCAGTTCCCCCATAAACACTGAAGCTTTCTTT.

This chain joins TRBV6-5 and TRBJ2-2; D remains unclear. The germline CDR1 and CDR2 sequences are MNHEY and SVGAGI. The CDR3 is 12 residues long. V dropped 7 bases and J dropped 1 base, with 4 bases sitting between them. CDR3 sequence: CASTRNTGELFF. The CDR3 nucleotides read TGTGCCAGCACTAGGAACACCGGGGAGCTGTTTTTT.

This clone showed up just a few times. The J gene is TRBJ2-4, the V gene TRBV7-9; D possibly corresponds to TRBD1 (6 bases). The CDR3 runs to 16 residues. V lost 5 bases to trimming and J lost 3 bases, with 17 bases between them. The V gene's germline CDR1 is SEHNR and CDR2 FQNEAQ (reference sequence). CDR3 loop: CASSPLEQGRKNIQYF. CDR3 bases: TGTGCCAGCAGCCCCCTTGAACAGGGTCGCAAAAACATTCAGTACTTC.

The rearrangement links TRBV7-8 to TRBJ2-7, with no clear D. Germline loops: CDR1 SGHVS, CDR2 FQNEAQ. CDR3 size: 13 residues. V lost 4 bases to trimming and J lost 3 bases, with 10 bases between them. The chain's CDR3 is CASSSGPNYEQYF. DNA of the CDR3: TGTGCCAGCAGCTCCGGCCCAAACTACGAGCAGTACTTC.

The chain is built from TRBV27 and TRBJ2-1; D not resolved. V gave up 3 bases and J gave up 4 bases, with 7 bases separating them. The germline gives CDR1 MNHEY, CDR2 SMNVEV (reference sequence). This CDR3 region has 13 residues. CDR3 in amino acids: CASSFQSYNEQFF. DNA of the CDR3: TGTGCCAGCAGTTTCCAGTCTTACAATGAGCAGTTCTTC.

V is TRBV11-2 and J is TRBJ1-1; D ambiguous. Trimming removed 1 base at V and 5 bases at J, with 5 bases between. Germline CDR1 is SGHAT and CDR2 is FQNNGV. The CDR3 contains 12 residues. CDR3 bases: TGTGCCAGCAGCTTAGCTCAAACTGAAGCTTTCTTT. This gives the protein CASSLAQTEAFF.

This clone was seen once. This chain joins TRBV30 and TRBJ2-3, with D perhaps given as TRBD1 or TRBD2 (5 bases each). V was clipped by 3 bases and J by 4 bases, with 26 bases between them. CDR3 length equals 18 residues. The germline V gene has CDR1 GTSNPN and CDR2 SVGIG (reference sequence). The CDR3 region is CAWSPRLRGGVVADTQYF. CDR3 nucleotides: TGTGCCTGGAGCCCTCGGTTGAGGGGTGGAGTGGTCGCAGATACGCAGTATTTT.

V and J are TRBV6-5 and TRBJ2-7; weak D call: TRBD2 (5 bases). Germline loops: CDR1 MNHEY, CDR2 SVGAGI. The CDR3 has 14 residues. The ends were cut back, 1 base at V and 4 bases at J, with 11 bases in the middle. The CDR3 loop is CASSYFEGTYEQYF. CDR3 coding DNA: TGTGCCAGCAGTTACTTTGAGGGCACTTACGAGCAGTACTTC.

For the CDR3, the DNA is TGTGCCAGCAGTTTAACCCCAGGGGGCCTGGACACTGAAGCTTTCTTT. Protein sequence: CASSLTPGGLDTEAFF. This sequence joins TRBV27 and TRBJ1-1; 8 nucleotides agree with TRBD1. Trimming at V came to 2 bases and at J to 3 bases, leaving 8 bases not matched to a gene. Per germline, CDR1 MNHEY and CDR2 SMNVEV (reference sequence). The CDR3 extends over 16 amino acids.